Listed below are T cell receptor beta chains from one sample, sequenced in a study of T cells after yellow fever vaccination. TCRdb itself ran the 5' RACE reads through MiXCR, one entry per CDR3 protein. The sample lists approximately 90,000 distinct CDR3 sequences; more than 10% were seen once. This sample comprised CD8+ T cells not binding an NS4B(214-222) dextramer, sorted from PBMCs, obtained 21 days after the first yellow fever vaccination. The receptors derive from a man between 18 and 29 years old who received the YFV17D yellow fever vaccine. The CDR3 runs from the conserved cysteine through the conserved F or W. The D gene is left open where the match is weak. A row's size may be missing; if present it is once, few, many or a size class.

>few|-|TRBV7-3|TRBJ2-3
CASTLSGLPGDTQYF
TGTGCCAGCACCTTAAGCGGGTTACCCGGAGATACGCAGTATTTT
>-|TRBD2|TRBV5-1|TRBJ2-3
CASWRAAGGPEKDTQYF
TGCGCCTCCTGGAGGGCAGCGGGGGGGCCGGAGAAAGATACGCAGTATTTT
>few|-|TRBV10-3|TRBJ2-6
CAISESGAGANVLTF
TGTGCCATCAGTGAGTCGGGGGCTGGGGCCAACGTCCTGACTTTC
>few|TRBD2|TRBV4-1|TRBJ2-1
CASSQDVAGVYNEQFF
TGCGCCAGCAGCCAAGATGTAGCGGGGGTTTACAATGAGCAGTTCTTC
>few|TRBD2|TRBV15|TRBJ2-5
CATSRVRETSGGQETQYF
TGTGCCACCAGCAGAGTGAGAGAGACTAGCGGGGGCCAAGAGACCCAGTACTTC
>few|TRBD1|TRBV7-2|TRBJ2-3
CASSPQQGPNTDTQYF
TGTGCCAGCAGCCCCCAACAGGGGCCAAACACAGATACGCAGTATTTT
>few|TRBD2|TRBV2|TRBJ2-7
CASRVASGGLHEQYF
TGTGCCAGCAGAGTGGCTAGCGGGGGCCTTCACGAGCAGTACTTC
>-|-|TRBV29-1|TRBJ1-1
CSVERENTEAFF
TGCAGCGTTGAGCGGGAGAACACTGAAGCTTTCTTT
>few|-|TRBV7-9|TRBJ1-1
CASSGLTEYSNTEAFF
TGTGCCAGCAGCGGACTTACGGAGTATTCGAACACTGAAGCTTTCTTT
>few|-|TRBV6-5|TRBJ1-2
CASSYSRSLDGYTF
TGTGCCAGCAGTTACTCGAGGTCACTGGATGGCTACACCTTC
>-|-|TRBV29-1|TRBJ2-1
CSSDYRYNEQFF
TGCAGCTCCGATTACAGGTACAATGAGCAGTTCTTC
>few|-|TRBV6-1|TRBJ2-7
CASSEGRTYEQYF
TGTGCCAGCAGTGAAGGCAGGACATACGAGCAGTACTTC
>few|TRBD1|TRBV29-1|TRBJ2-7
CSVRRDRGPEQYF
TGCAGCGTTCGCCGGGACAGGGGGCCCGAGCAGTACTTC
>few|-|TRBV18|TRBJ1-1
CASSAGNTEAFF
TGTGCCAGCTCAGCTGGTAACACTGAAGCTTTCTTT
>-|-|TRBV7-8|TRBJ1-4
CASSPRDADTREKLFF
TGTGCCAGCAGCCCCAGGGACGCCGACACTCGTGAAAAACTGTTTTTT
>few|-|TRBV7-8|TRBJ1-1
CASSLAPGGYTEAFF
TGTGCCAGCAGCTTAGCCCCGGGGGGTTACACTGAAGCTTTCTTT
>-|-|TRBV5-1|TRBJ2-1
CASRVGGYNEQFF
TGCGCCAGCAGGGTGGGGGGCTACAATGAGCAGTTCTTC
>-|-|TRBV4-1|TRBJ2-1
CASSDGRHTVDYNEQFF
TGCGCCAGCAGCGACGGAAGGCACACGGTGGACTACAATGAGCAGTTCTTC
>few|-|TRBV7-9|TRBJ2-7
CASSLALRAYEQYF
TGTGCCAGCAGCTTAGCCTTGAGGGCCTACGAGCAGTACTTC
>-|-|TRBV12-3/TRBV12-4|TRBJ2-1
CASSLGQNPNEQFF
TGTGCCAGCAGTCTTGGACAGAACCCCAATGAGCAGTTCTTC
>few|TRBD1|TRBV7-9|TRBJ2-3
CASSSLTTGTGENERTDTQYF
TGTGCCAGCAGCTCTCTCACGACCGGGACAGGGGAGAATGAGCGGACAGATACGCAGTATTTT
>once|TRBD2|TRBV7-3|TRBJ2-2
CVSSRRPSGGGGELFF
TGTGTCAGCAGCCGACGCCCTAGCGGGGGTGGTGGGGAGCTGTTTTTT
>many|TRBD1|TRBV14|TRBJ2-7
CASSSRDRGNEQYF
TGTGCCAGCAGCTCCCGGGACAGGGGGAACGAGCAGTACTTC
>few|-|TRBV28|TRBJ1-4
CASSSLTATNEKLFF
TGTGCCAGCAGTTCCCTGACGGCAACTAATGAAAAACTGTTTTTT
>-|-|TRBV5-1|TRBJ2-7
CASSLAGGEQYF
TGCGCCAGCAGCTTGGCGGGTGGAGAGCAGTACTTC
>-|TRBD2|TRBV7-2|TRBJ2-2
CASSYTLAGGAGELFF
TGTGCCAGCAGCTACACACTAGCGGGGGGAGCCGGGGAGCTGTTTTTT
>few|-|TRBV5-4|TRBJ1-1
CASSFAGGPEAFF
TGTGCCAGCAGCTTCGCAGGAGGACCAGAAGCTTTCTTT
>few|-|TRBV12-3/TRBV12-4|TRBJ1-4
CASSLWGIHEKLFF
TGTGCCAGCAGTTTATGGGGAATACATGAAAAACTGTTTTTT
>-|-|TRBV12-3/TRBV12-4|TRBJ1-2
CASSLAAVNYGYTF
TGTGCCAGCAGTTTAGCAGCGGTAAACTATGGCTACACCTTC
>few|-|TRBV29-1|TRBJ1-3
CSVGEDSRSTIYF
TGCAGCGTGGGGGAGGACAGCCGAAGCACCATATATTTT
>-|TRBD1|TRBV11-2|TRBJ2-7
CASSPGTVYEQYF
TGTGCCAGCAGCCCCGGGACAGTTTACGAGCAGTACTTC
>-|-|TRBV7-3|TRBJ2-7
CASSLGRGPSYEQYF
TGTGCCAGCAGCTTAGGCAGGGGCCCCTCTTACGAGCAGTACTTC
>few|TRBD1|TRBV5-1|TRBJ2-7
CASRSGQGFTGEQYF
TGCGCCAGCAGATCGGGACAGGGGTTCACCGGAGAGCAGTACTTC
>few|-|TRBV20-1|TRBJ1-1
CSARGWGETPGTEAFF
TGCAGTGCTAGAGGTTGGGGGGAGACTCCCGGCACTGAAGCTTTCTTT
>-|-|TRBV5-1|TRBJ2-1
CASSFFGKIEQFF
TGCGCCAGCAGTTTTTTCGGCAAAATAGAGCAGTTCTTC
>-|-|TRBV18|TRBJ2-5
CASSPGAKETQYF
TGTGCCAGCTCTCCAGGGGCAAAAGAGACCCAGTACTTC
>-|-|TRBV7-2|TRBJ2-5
CASSVPNAETQYF
TGTGCCAGCAGCGTCCCGAATGCAGAGACCCAGTACTTC
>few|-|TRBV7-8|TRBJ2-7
CASSLGAGATYEQYF
TGTGCCAGCAGCTTAGGCGCAGGGGCGACCTACGAGCAGTACTTC
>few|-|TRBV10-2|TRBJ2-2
CASSVGAGELFF
TGCGCCAGCAGTGTTGGCGCCGGGGAGCTGTTTTTT
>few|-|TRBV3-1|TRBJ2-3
CATSHTRLPTDTQYF
TGTGCCACCAGCCACACTAGGCTCCCCACAGATACGCAGTATTTT